This T cell receptor (beta chain) was sequenced during a study of shared clonotypes between healthy human individuals (dated by TCRdb to 2018 to 2020). As for the study more broadly: The cohort included three men and a couple of women between 18 and 49 years of age. The study deeply sequenced blood TCR repertoires of five healthy adults to estimate repertoire size and the extent of clonotype sharing between individuals. To increase sequencing depth and limit assay-specific biases, TCR repertoire library preparation and sequencing were carried out by different laboratories using diverse techniques. Between about 0.9 and 9 billion PBMCs per donor were obtained by leukapheresis.

Using the deep immunoSEQ assay, multiplex PCR amplified TCR CDR3 regions from genomic DNA. Extracted genomic DNA from each cell subset was distributed evenly across all wells of several immunoSEQ 96-well plates, and each plate was treated as a replicate. Each replicate PCR for unsorted PBMC received 300 to 350 ng genomic DNA, equal to approximately 30,000 T cell genomes. Unsorted PBMC genomic DNA was sequenced across ten immunoSEQ deep assay plates. Purified libraries were measured with a Qubit 3.0 fluorometer, size-checked on a Bioanalyzer 2100, and measured again with the KAPA Library Quantification kit. A separate single-read 150-cycle Illumina NextSeq 550 flow cell was used to sequence each immunoSEQ 96-well plate. Regarding the original processing steps: Because only junctional sequences without quality scores were contained in the immunoSEQ output, filtering matching that applied to full-length reads could not be performed. Sequences were annotated with PyIR, a Python wrapper for IgBLAST v1.9, and V/J genes and CDR3 were assigned using IMGT germline references. Any read was removed if the V/J assignment was weak (E-value above 1e-6), the CDR3 was missing, or the read contained stop codons, out-of-frame junctions, or ambiguous translated residues. V3J clonotypes were defined by identical inferred V gene, J gene, and CDR3 amino acid sequence. The percentage overlap between two repertoires was calculated by dividing the number of shared unique clonotypes by the size of the smaller repertoire. Repertoire richness was assessed with RTK rarefaction, the Chao1 estimator, and Recon v2.1 estimates of unobserved clonotypes. This is the immuneACCESS table as TCRdb keeps it, with only in-frame sequences that have V and J called. A part of the clones is gone; compared with another copy, unresolved V genes explain less than half, and the rest is unexplained. That table furnishes V, J and clone size, whereas the DNA furnished D and trimming. The sample table holds about half a million clones, of which around 80% were seen once. Jointly, the top ten make up 12% of the sample.

Paper-wide results and their limitations: Pairwise subsampling indicated that sequencing depth was expected to affect the degree of clonotype sharing among donors. Because the study included a small number of donors, the genetic and exposure-history diversity represented was limited. Only blood was sampled, and tissue TCR repertoires likely differ from those in blood.

This clone appeared a few times. Its specific antigen is unknown. No much larger clonotype is one base removed from it; base qualities were not supplied. The CDR3 sequence holds 15 residues, the cysteine and phenylalanine included. Only the CDR3 DNA stays, 45 bases, in frame from base 1. V and J lose 4 bases and 2 bases, and a span of 12 bases separates them. CDR1 and CDR2 are read off the germline V gene as SNHLY and FYNNEI. The donors were healthy, HIV-negative adults with no recently reported acute infections or vaccinations. Every donor was a Caucasian adult residing in Nashville, Tennessee, USA. In the unsorted samples, 90 million to 100 million PBMCs were counted, and genomic DNA was extracted using the QIAamp DNA Blood Mini kit. After blood collection by leukapheresis, PBMCs were isolated using Ficoll-Histopaque density gradient centrifugation and then cryopreserved in the vapor phase of liquid nitrogen.

Sequencing was carried out using PBMCs. This clonotype originated in a woman between 35 and 50 years old in good health. Some clones in this sample may be carry-over from other donors' samples. The chain is made from TRBV2 and TRBJ1-5, with a tentative D gene TRBD1 over 6 matching bases. The CDR3 region: CASSVQGSGNQPQHF. Here is the DNA: TGTGCCAGCAGTGTGCAGGGGTCTGGCAATCAGCCCCAGCATTTT.